These 28 T cell receptor beta chains share one sample of origin, sequenced in a study of T cell repertoires in cytomegalovirus infection. No antigen has been identified for these receptors. TCRdb itself ran the reads through MiXCR, one entry per CDR3 protein. The sample holds some 220,000 distinct CDR3 sequences, around 35% seen once. The material sequenced was CD8+ T cells from cultured PBMCs, taken from culture after CMV antigen stimulation. These TCRs come from a human donor in good health (CMV status not recorded). Some clones in this sample may be carry-over from other donors' samples.

This clonotype was picked up one time. The V gene is TRBV20-1, the J gene TRBJ2-2, with 8 bases matching TRBD1. The germline CDR1 and CDR2 sequences are DFQATT and SNEGSKA (reference sequence). The CDR3 covers 18 residues. Unmatched junction bases numbered 18, after V lost 5 bases and J lost 4 bases. CDR3 region: CSARTLRGQGGGTGELFF. The CDR3 DNA reads TGCAGTGCTCGAACTTTGAGAGGACAGGGTGGTGGCACCGGGGAGCTGTTTTTT.

The genes are TRBV28 and TRBJ2-7; D assignment may be TRBD1 or TRBD2 (5 bases each). Germline assignment: CDR1 MDHEN and CDR2 SYDVKM. Trimming removed 4 bases from V and 2 bases from J, with 15 bases in between. CDR3 length: 15 residues. The CDR3 bases are TGTGCCAGCAGTTATATTCGAGGGGCAGCCTACGAGCAGTACTTC. The encoded protein is CASSYIRGAAYEQYF.

Only a few counts were recorded for this clonotype. The CDR3 spells CASSFLGTAVGEQYF. CDR3 nucleotide sequence: TGTGCCAGCAGCTTCCTCGGGACAGCGGTAGGGGAGCAGTACTTC. The V gene is TRBV7-8, the J gene TRBJ2-7; 7 bases line up with TRBD1. Germline CDR1 and CDR2: SGHVS and FQNEAQ. The CDR3 extends over 15 amino acids. Germline trimming cut 3 bases from V and 7 bases from J; bases unmatched to any gene: 12.

V usage is TRBV7-9 and J usage is TRBJ2-1; TRBD1 aligns across 10 bases. Trimming cost V 6 bases and J 3 bases; bases outside gene matches: 5. Germline-derived CDR1 and CDR2 are SEHNR and FQNEAQ (reference sequence). There are 15 residues in the CDR3. The chain's CDR3 is CASSTGTGDYNEQFF. The DNA for the CDR3 is TGTGCCAGCAGTACCGGGACAGGGGACTACAATGAGCAGTTCTTC.

This chain links TRBV19 with TRBJ2-1; 8 bases align to TRBD2. This CDR3 has 15 amino acids. CDR1 is LNHDA and CDR2 is SQIVND in the germline V gene (reference sequence). J lost 6 bases, V lost 0 bases, and 4 bases had no gene match. The CDR3 nucleotides read TGTGCCAGTAGTATAGATGGCCTAGCGGGCAATGAGCAGTTCTTC. Its translation is CASSIDGLAGNEQFF.

In its sample, this clonotype was seen a few times. The gene calls are TRBV2 and TRBJ2-3, with TRBD2 as a possible D gene (6 bases). This CDR3 is 17 amino acids long. The germline CDR1 and CDR2 sequences are SNHLY and FYNNEI. Trimming took off 7 bases at V and 1 base at J, with 21 bases between the two ends. This CDR3 reads CASTQWLWEDGTDTQYF. The CDR3 region has the DNA TGTGCCAGCACCCAGTGGCTCTGGGAGGACGGCACAGATACGCAGTATTTT.

This clonotype was seen a few times. The rearrangement joins TRBV6-1 to TRBJ2-7, with 7 positions matching TRBD1. V shed 4 bases, J shed 0 bases, and the junction held 6 bases outside the gene matches. The CDR3 is 15 amino acids. Germline CDR1 and CDR2: MNHNS and SASEGT. The CDR3 bases are TGTGCCAGCAGTGCCGGACAGGCAGTCTCCTACGAGCAGTACTTC. Translated, it gives CASSAGQAVSYEQYF.

This clonotype was observed a handful of times. V gene TRBV10-3 combines with J gene TRBJ2-7; no clear D gene. CDR3 length: 14 residues. V was clipped by 7 bases and J by 3 bases, with 16 bases between them. CDR1 is ENHRY and CDR2 is SYGVKD in the germline V gene. The CDR3, as DNA: TGTGCCATCACTCCTCAAGTTACCCTCTACGAGCAGTACTTC. It translates to CAITPQVTLYEQYF.

In its sample, this clonotype was seen a few times. This chain uses TRBV14 with TRBJ2-7; 7 positions agree with TRBD2. V shed 0 bases and J 7 bases; nucleotides not matched to a gene: 12. The germline V gene has CDR1 SGHDN and CDR2 FVKESK. The CDR3 runs 16 residues. CDR3 nucleotide sequence: TGTGCCAGCAGCCAAGACTGGGAGGGGCTTCTGGAGGAGCAGTACTTC. It translates to CASSQDWEGLLEEQYF.

This clonotype was counted only a few times. J is TRBJ2-7 and V is TRBV7-9, with D perhaps matching TRBD1 (6 bases). The V end was cut by 1 base, the J end by 2 bases, with 9 bases between. This CDR3 has 14 residues. CDR1 is SEHNR, CDR2 FQNEAQ, per germline (reference sequence). The CDR3 region has the DNA TGTGCCAGCAGCTTAGAAGACAGGACCTACGAGCAGTACTTC. Its translation: CASSLEDRTYEQYF.

This clonotype appeared a few times. This chain joins TRBV28 and TRBJ2-4; 9 bases are a match to TRBD2. CDR1 and CDR2 from the germline V gene are MDHEN and SYDVKM. With 2 bases clipped from V and 6 bases from J, the junction kept 5 bases outside the gene matches. This CDR3 has 15 residues. CDR3 in DNA: TGTGCCAGCAGTTTAACCCTAGCGGGATCAAACATTCAGTACTTC. Translation: CASSLTLAGSNIQYF.

This clonotype has just a few counts. The rearrangement links TRBV6-4 to TRBJ2-2; D is unclear. The V gene lost 6 bases and the J gene lost 4 bases, with 12 bases spanning the gap. The CDR3 has 14 amino acids. Germline-derived CDR1 and CDR2 are MRHNA and SNTAGT. In DNA, the CDR3 is TGTGCCAGCAGCCGGGCCTCCTCCACCGGGGAGCTGTTTTTT. It codes for CASSRASSTGELFF.

The table lists this clonotype with a few counts. This chain connects TRBV7-8 to TRBJ2-1; D assignment may be TRBD1 or TRBD2 (5 bases each). CDR1 is SGHVS, CDR2 FQNEAQ, per germline. The CDR3 is made up of 13 amino acids. Trimming left V 2 bases short and J 7 bases short, with 9 bases between. The CDR3: CASSLKRGNEQFF. The CDR3 DNA follows: TGTGCCAGCAGCTTAAAGAGGGGTAATGAGCAGTTCTTC.

The rearrangement links TRBV12-3 or TRBV12-4 to TRBJ1-1, with TRBD1 matching over 9 bases. The J segment lost 3 bases and the V segment lost 9 bases, leaving 8 bases of the junction unmatched. This CDR3 has 14 amino acids. The CDR3 region is CASYPGTGYTEAFF. DNA for the CDR3: TGTGCCAGTTACCCCGGGACAGGGTACACTGAAGCTTTCTTT.

V usage is TRBV6-5 and J usage is TRBJ1-2, with 8 bases matching TRBD1. Per germline, CDR1 MNHEY and CDR2 SVGAGI. V trimming: 5 bases; J trimming: 6 bases; junction bases outside the gene matches: 11. The CDR3 extends over 15 amino acids. The CDR3 loop reads CASSPYRGFGHGYTF. In DNA form, the CDR3 reads TGTGCCAGCAGTCCCTACAGGGGGTTCGGTCATGGCTACACCTTC.

The V gene is TRBV7-9, the J gene TRBJ1-1; 7 positions agree with TRBD1. Germline CDR1 reads SEHNR; CDR2 reads FQNEAQ (reference sequence). The CDR3 spans 15 residues. The trim removed 5 bases at V and 2 bases at J, leaving 8 bases unmatched. In DNA form, the CDR3 reads TGTGCCAGCAGCCCCCCGACAGGGCTAAACACTGAAGCTTTCTTT. The encoded protein is CASSPPTGLNTEAFF. Full variable domain (rest looked up from reference TRBV7-9 and TRBJ1-1): DTGVSQNPRHKITKRGQNVTFRCDPISEHNRLYWYRQTLGQGPEFLTYFQNEAQLEKSRLLSDRFSAERPKGSFSTLEIQRTEQGDSAMYLCASSPPTGLNTEAFFGQGTRLTVV.

The chain uses TRBV7-6 and TRBJ2-7, with TRBD2 as a possible D gene (5 bases). CDR1 SGHVS and CDR2 FNYEAQ come from the germline V gene. The length of the CDR3 is 13 residues. Trimming removed 6 bases from V and 3 bases from J, with 12 bases in between. The CDR3 is CASSERDYYEQYF. The CDR3 DNA reads as TGTGCCAGCAGTGAGCGAGACTACTACGAGCAGTACTTC.

In this sample, this clonotype turned up a few times. J is TRBJ2-3 and V is TRBV5-6; D uncertain. Trimming removed 3 bases at V and 10 bases at J, with 18 bases between. Germline V gene sequence: CDR1 SGHDT, CDR2 YYEEEE. This CDR3 contains 14 residues. CDR3: CASSSADLPQAQYF. The DNA of the CDR3 is TGTGCCAGCAGCTCCGCCGACTTACCCCAAGCGCAGTATTTT.

The chain has TRBV19 and TRBJ2-1; TRBD1 agrees at 8 bases. The junction had 8 bases not matched to a gene; V was cut back by 8 bases and J by 2 bases. The CDR3 contains 15 residues. Per the germline V gene, CDR1 is LNHDA and CDR2 is SQIVND (reference sequence). The CDR3 loop is CASDRGSTTYNEQFF. CDR3 nucleotides: TGTGCCAGTGACAGGGGCTCTACGACCTACAATGAGCAGTTCTTC.

The V call is TRBV20-1, the J call TRBJ1-2; D possibly corresponds to TRBD1 (6 bases). V was shortened by 3 bases and J by 4 bases, with 21 bases between the two germline ends. The germline V gene has CDR1 DFQATT and CDR2 SNEGSKA (reference sequence). The CDR3 contains 16 residues. The CDR3 nucleotides read TGCAGTGCTAGTCTCATTACTTCGGGGGCGGTCTATGGCTACACCTTC. Protein sequence: CSASLITSGAVYGYTF.

This clonotype was seen repeatedly, ten times or more. The chain employs TRBV7-2 and TRBJ2-3; 9 positions match TRBD2. Per the germline V gene, CDR1 is SGHTA and CDR2 is FQGNSA. The CDR3 has 16 residues. Trimming cost V 2 bases and J 6 bases; bases outside gene matches: 9. CDR3 region: CASSLLAGSWGDTQYF. In DNA, the CDR3 is TGTGCCAGCAGCTTACTAGCGGGGTCTTGGGGCGATACGCAGTATTTT.

This clonotype was detected a few times. The CDR3 coding sequence is TGTGCCAGTAGCCCCCACTCCAGACGCGAAAAAGGCTACACCTTC. Protein: CASSPHSRREKGYTF. This chain joins TRBV19 and TRBJ1-2; D unclear. V lost 6 bases, J lost 8 bases, and 22 bases lay in between. The CDR3 contains 15 residues. Germline-derived CDR1 and CDR2 are LNHDA and SQIVND (reference sequence).

The chain recombines TRBV12-3 or TRBV12-4 with TRBJ2-2; D tentatively reads TRBD1 or TRBD2 (5 bases each). V lost 7 bases and J 2 bases, leaving 23 bases between the germline ends. The CDR3 spans 18 residues. CDR3 in DNA: TGTGCCAGCACCCCACAGGCGGGCGACTCCCCCAACACCGGGGAGCTGTTTTTT. This translates into CASTPQAGDSPNTGELFF.

V usage is TRBV7-9 and J usage is TRBJ2-5; TRBD1 is a possible D gene (5 bases). Germline CDR1 is SEHNR and CDR2 is FQNEAQ (reference sequence). The CDR3 runs to 15 residues. The ends were cut back, 2 bases at V and 1 base at J, with 11 bases in the middle. The CDR3 DNA reads as TGTGCCAGCAGCTTATCTGGGGCCGTCCAAGAGACCCAGTACTTC. It specifies CASSLSGAVQETQYF.

The V call is TRBV4-1, the J call TRBJ2-7; tentatively, D is TRBD1 (7 bases). There are 15 residues in the CDR3. In germline, CDR1 is MGHRA, CDR2 YSYEKL. V was cut by 0 bases and J by 3 bases, with 12 bases left in between. CDR3 nucleotide sequence: TGCGCCAGCAGCCAAGATCCAGGGGGGAACTACGAGCAGTACTTC. Its protein product is CASSQDPGGNYEQYF.

On this clonotype: The junction departs from germline at one end; a sequencing error may be responsible. This chain connects TRBV4-1 to TRBJ2-1; the D is unclear. Germline V gives CDR1 MGHRA, CDR2 YSYEKL. There are 15 residues in the CDR3. CDR3: CASSQSLRLENEKFF. DNA of the CDR3: TGCGCCAGCAGCCAATCTCTACGACTGGAGAATGAGAAGTTCTTC.

A few counts support this clonotype. One junction end disagrees with the germline gene, perhaps due to a read error. The chain links TRBV6-2 or TRBV6-3 to TRBJ1-2, with D tentatively TRBD1 (5 bases). Germline V gene lookup returns CDR1 MNHEY and CDR2 SVGEGT. The CDR3 extends over 11 amino acids. CDR3 sequence reads: CASSYPGDSIF. DNA of the CDR3: TGTGCCAGCAGTTACCCGGGGGACTCGATCTTC.

This clonotype came up a few times. The chain couples TRBV7-9 to TRBJ2-7; TRBD1 might be the D (7 bases). Trimming shortened V by 0 bases and J by 5 bases, and 11 bases separated the two germline ends. The CDR3 contains 14 residues. The germline gives CDR1 SEHNR, CDR2 FQNEAQ (reference sequence). The CDR3 nucleotides are TGTGCCAGCAGCTTAGCAGGGGGCGGGGACGAGCAGTACTTC. It encodes CASSLAGGGDEQYF.